A single sample is the source of the 24 T cell receptor beta chains below, sequenced in a study of shared T cell receptors in the human thymus (dated by TCRdb to about 2021). The protocol used for the library was the immunoSEQ multiplex PCR assay. TCRdb provides this immuneACCESS table in a form limited to in-frame rearrangements. Some clones are lacking; in checked studies, under half of them reflect an unresolved V gene, and why the rest are absent is not known. The sample table lists under 700,000 clones, around 82% of them with a count of one. Of the sample, around 0.013% falls within the top ten clones. This sample also belongs to another study, concerning human thymus T cells.

The sample was thymocytes. These receptors were collected from a boy under two years old with a congenital heart defect. Donor details come from another sample of the same person, matched by shared clones.

V gene TRBV4-2 combines with J gene TRBJ2-2; 12 nucleotides align to TRBD2. CDR3 length: 19 residues. The V gene end was trimmed by 3 bases and the J gene end by 2 bases; junction bases not matched to a gene: 10. From germline, CDR1 is LGHNA and CDR2 YNFKEQ. CDR3 coding DNA: TGTGCCAGCAGCCATCCCCGGGAGACTAGCGGGGGAAACACCGGGGAGCTGTTTTTT. Translating it yields CASSHPRETSGGNTGELFF.

V and J are TRBV9 and TRBJ2-7; D is uncertain. Germline values: CDR1 SGDLS, CDR2 YYNGEE. Trimming took 0 bases from V and 2 from J, leaving 18 bases between them. The CDR3 is made up of 17 amino acids. The CDR3 spells CASSVGVFGGSPYEQYF. CDR3 bases: TGTGCCAGCAGCGTAGGGGTTTTTGGCGGATCCCCCTACGAGCAGTACTTC.

The J gene is TRBJ2-7, the V gene TRBV27; tentatively, D is TRBD2 (5 bases). V lost 2 bases and J lost 1, with 12 bases in between. This CDR3 has 15 residues. Germline V CDR1 and CDR2: MNHEY, SMNVEV (reference sequence). As DNA, the CDR3 is TGTGCCAGCAGTTTAACGGGGATGGGGTCCTACGAGCAGTACTTC. Translating it yields CASSLTGMGSYEQYF.

The chain carries TRBV6-6 and TRBJ2-7; D may be TRBD2 (7 bases). The CDR3 is 16 residues long. Trimming cost V 0 bases and J 3 bases, with 15 bases left between them. Germline CDR1 reads MNHNY; CDR2 reads SVGAGI (reference sequence). CDR3 in DNA: TGTGCCAGCAGTTACTCGATAGGGGGGGGCGGCTACGAGCAGTACTTC. This encodes CASSYSIGGGGYEQYF.

The rearrangement links TRBV25-1 to TRBJ1-2, with D possibly matching TRBD1 (5 bases). CDR3 size: 12 residues. Germline assignment: CDR1 MGHDK and CDR2 SYGVNS. The V and J ends lost 4 bases and 2 bases respectively, with 5 bases between them. The CDR3 bases are TGTGCCAGCAGTGGACAGAACTATGGCTACACCTTC. Amino acid sequence: CASSGQNYGYTF.

The chain is built from TRBV15 and TRBJ2-7, with 8 bases aligning to TRBD1. V shed 2 bases and J 6 bases; nucleotides not matched to a gene: 6. Germline V CDR1 and CDR2: LNHNV, YYDKDF (reference sequence). This CDR3 is 14 amino acids long. The CDR3 sequence: CATSRSPGQAEQYF. The CDR3 nucleotides read TGTGCCACCAGCAGAAGCCCGGGACAGGCCGAGCAGTACTTC. The whole variable domain, remainder taken from reference TRBV15 and TRBJ2-7, is DAMVIQNPRYQVTQFGKPVTLSCSQTLNHNVMYWYQQKSSQAPKLLFHYYDKDFNNEADTPDNFQSRRPNTSFCFLDIRSPGLGDTAMYLCATSRSPGQAEQYFGPGTRLTVT.

The chain links TRBV30 to TRBJ2-7; TRBD2 matches at 10 bases. V was clipped by 4 bases and J by 4 bases; unmatched bases: 10. This CDR3 contains 15 residues. Germline loops: CDR1 GTSNPN, CDR2 SVGIG (reference sequence). The CDR3 bases are TGTGCCTGGATTGGACTAGCGGCTACGGGGTACGAGCAGTACTTC. Translated: CAWIGLAATGYEQYF.

V and J are TRBV23-1 and TRBJ1-5; TRBD1 might be the D (5 bases). TRBV23-1 is an ORF for which the function is uncertain. The CDR3 consists of 17 residues. Trimming left V 0 bases short and J 9 bases short, with 21 bases between. CDR3 in DNA: TGCGCCAGCAGTCAATCTCCCTTATCAGGGCGGGGGGGGCCCCAGCATTTT. Amino acid sequence: CASSQSPLSGRGGPQHF.

The chain couples TRBV18 to TRBJ1-1, with D possibly TRBD1 on 6 matching bases. CDR3 size: 14 residues. Trimming stripped 3 bases from V and 2 bases from J, with 10 bases between. CDR1 and CDR2 from the germline V gene are KGHSH and LQKENI. The CDR3 is CASSPRGGNTEAFF. CDR3 coding DNA: TGTGCCAGCTCACCCCGGGGGGGCAACACTGAAGCTTTCTTT.

This clone was seen only a few times. This sequence joins TRBV27 and TRBJ1-3; D is unresolved. Trimming stripped 6 bases from V and 0 bases from J, with 9 bases between. This CDR3 is built from 14 residues. Germline values: CDR1 MNHEY, CDR2 SMNVEV (reference sequence). The CDR3 reads CASRQHHSGNTIYF. In DNA form, the CDR3 reads TGTGCCAGCAGGCAACACCACTCTGGAAACACCATATATTTT.

The chain carries TRBV6-1 and TRBJ2-2; D is unresolved. Trimming removed 9 bases at V and 0 bases at J, with 14 bases between. The CDR3 covers 15 residues. The germline gives CDR1 MNHNS, CDR2 SASEGT. Written as DNA, the CDR3 is TGTGCCAGTGGCCCGTGGGCTTCGAACACCGGGGAGCTGTTTTTT. Its translation is CASGPWASNTGELFF.

A word on this clone: A junction end diverges from the germline sequence, so it may reflect a read error. The chain employs TRBV9 and TRBJ2-5; 11 nucleotides agree with TRBD2. CDR3 length: 17 residues. From germline, CDR1 is SGDLS and CDR2 YYNGEE. CDR3 in amino acids: CANSGEGLADPRETQYF. The CDR3 DNA reads TGTGCCAACAGCGGGGAGGGACTAGCGGATCCTCGAGAGACCCAGTACTTC.

The gene calls are TRBV4-2 and TRBJ1-2, with D perhaps TRBD1 (5 bases). The ends were cut back, 0 bases at V and 6 bases at J, with 23 bases in the middle. The CDR3 totals 18 residues. CDR1 and CDR2 from the germline V gene are LGHNA and YNFKEQ. The CDR3 nucleotides read TGTGCCAGCAGCCAAGAGCTCCCGGGGGGAAAGGTGATTAATGGCTACACCTTC. Amino acid sequence: CASSQELPGGKVINGYTF.

This chain connects TRBV10-1 to TRBJ2-4; 11 positions match TRBD2. In germline, CDR1 is WNHNN, CDR2 SYGVQD (reference sequence). CDR3 length: 15 residues. V lost 6 bases and J lost 6; bases outside the gene matches: 7. CDR3 DNA: TGCGCCAGCAGCCGGACTAGCGGGCGTGGAAACATTCAGTACTTC. Its protein is CASSRTSGRGNIQYF.

CDR3 in amino acids: CASSLRTSHLGNEQFF. The DNA of the CDR3 is TGTGCCAGCAGCCTGAGGACTAGCCATCTAGGGAATGAGCAGTTCTTC. This sequence joins TRBV5-4 and TRBJ2-1, with 8 bases aligning to TRBD2. Looked up from germline, CDR1 is SGHNT and CDR2 is YYREEE (reference sequence). This CDR3 comprises 16 residues. The V segment lost 4 bases and the J segment 7 bases; nucleotides outside the gene matches: 13.

The chain joins TRBV11-3 to TRBJ2-5, with 7 nucleotides matching TRBD1. The CDR3 is 18 residues long. J was trimmed by 7 bases and V by 7 bases; bases with no gene match: 24. Germline V gives CDR1 SGHNT, CDR2 YENEEA. CDR3 nucleotide sequence: TGTGCCAGCACCCCCAAAGGGGACCGGGACAGCCAAATAGGGACCCAGTACTTC. Translating it yields CASTPKGDRDSQIGTQYF.

The chain couples TRBV4-2 to TRBJ2-5; D ambiguous. Trimming took off 3 bases at V and 4 bases at J, with 9 bases between the two ends. Germline V gene data show CDR1 as LGHNA and CDR2 as YNFKEQ. The CDR3 has 13 amino acids. CDR3 in amino acids: CASSHPGRETQYF. In nucleotides, the CDR3 is TGTGCCAGCAGCCATCCGGGTAGAGAGACCCAGTACTTC.

In its sample, this clone was seen a few times. The chain couples TRBV14 to TRBJ1-4, with 8 nucleotides matching TRBD1. There are 16 residues in the CDR3. Germline values: CDR1 SGHDN, CDR2 FVKESK. V was clipped by 0 bases and J by 7 bases; unmatched bases: 7. CDR3 coding DNA: TGTGCCAGCAGCCAAGATTTCCAGGGGGCAGGTGAAAAACTGTTTTTT. Translated, it gives CASSQDFQGAGEKLFF. Drawing the rest from reference TRBV14 and TRBJ1-4, the complete variable domain is EAGVTQFPSHSVIEKGQTVTLRCDPISGHDNLYWYRRVMGKEIKFLLHFVKESKQDESGMPNNRFLAERTGGTYSTLKVQPAELEDSGVYFCASSQDFQGAGEKLFFGSGTQLSVL.

To note about this clone: The same CDR3 can be traced to other DNA sequences in this sample. V and J are TRBV15 and TRBJ2-2; D remains ambiguous. Germline V CDR1 and CDR2: LNHNV, YYDKDF (reference sequence). Deletions cut 1 base from V and 1 base from J, with 7 bases between. The CDR3 consists of 15 residues. In DNA form, the CDR3 reads TGTGCCACCAGCAGAGCAGGCAGGAACACCGGGGAGCTGTTTTTT. Translation gives CATSRAGRNTGELFF.

The chain carries TRBV5-1 and TRBJ2-3; 14 bases match TRBD2. Germline V CDR1 and CDR2: SGHRS, YFSETQ. The CDR3 loop spans 24 amino acids. After removal of 5 bases from V and 3 bases from J, the junction contained 29 bases not matched to a gene. CDR3 loop: CASRPTRTALPGTSGRGGTDTQYF. Here the CDR3 DNA reads TGCGCCAGCAGACCAACTCGGACAGCTCTACCAGGGACTAGCGGGAGAGGTGGAACAGATACGCAGTATTTT.

The chain employs TRBV4-3 and TRBJ2-7, with D tentatively TRBD2 (6 bases). The ends were cut back, 1 base at V and 2 bases at J, with 18 bases in the middle. Per the germline V gene, CDR1 is LGHNA and CDR2 is YSLEER. The CDR3 is 17 residues long. CDR3 residues: CASSQVGIADRPYEQYF. CDR3 bases: TGCGCCAGCAGCCAAGTGGGGATAGCGGACCGACCCTACGAGCAGTACTTC.

The V call is TRBV4-3, the J call TRBJ2-7; 8 positions agree with TRBD1. Germline trimming cut 2 bases from V and 2 bases from J; bases unmatched to any gene: 8. The length of the CDR3 is 16 residues. The V gene's germline CDR1 is LGHNA and CDR2 YSLEER. The CDR3 loop reads CASSQLDRGRPYEQYF. The DNA of the CDR3 is TGCGCCAGCAGCCAACTAGACAGGGGTCGACCCTACGAGCAGTACTTC.

This clone has a handful of counts. V is TRBV13 and J is TRBJ1-2; D is unresolved. Germline V CDR1 and CDR2: PRHDT, FYEKMQ (reference sequence). V dropped 4 bases and J dropped 3 bases, with 18 bases sitting between them. The CDR3 totals 16 residues. The CDR3 here is CASSSPGRPSHYGYTF. As DNA, the CDR3 is TGTGCCAGCAGCTCCCCGGGTCGACCGTCGCACTATGGCTACACCTTC.

V is TRBV4-1 and J is TRBJ1-1, with D maybe TRBD1 (6 bases). The germline V gene has CDR1 MGHRA and CDR2 YSYEKL. This CDR3 is 18 amino acids long. Trimming shortened V by 0 bases and J by 1 base, and 18 bases separated the two germline ends. CDR3: CASSQEAHPRDKNTEAFF. The DNA of the CDR3 is TGCGCCAGCAGCCAAGAAGCCCATCCCCGGGACAAGAACACTGAAGCTTTCTTT.